This entry describes one TCR beta chain. The target antigen is unknown. This sample was included in a study of T cell repertoires in cytomegalovirus infection. At the level of the study: Evidence of both CMV infection and a matching HLA type came from public TCR beta signatures.

Whole-study findings and limits: In two of eight donors, the top clonotype was HLA-C-restricted CMV-specific. CMV carriers having the relevant HLA were flagged by cumulative public TCR beta family frequency.

TCRdb re-called the reads through MiXCR, storing one row per CDR3 protein. The table records under 450,000 distinct CDR3 sequences, roughly 36% of them present only once. Germline CDR1 and CDR2: SGHTA and FQGNSA. This CDR3 is 15 amino acids long. The V gene lost 3 bases and the J gene lost 4 bases, with 13 bases spanning the gap. The rearrangement joins TRBV7-2 to TRBJ2-1, with D unclear. The sequenced sample was cultured PBMCs, obtained from culture after CMV antigen stimulation. This receptor was identified in a human donor in good health (CMV status not recorded). Some clones in this sample may be carry-over from other donors' samples. CDR3 DNA sequence: TGTGCCAGCAGCTTCGGTCAGCCGTTGTACAATGAGCAGTTCTTC. This translates into CASSFGQPLYNEQFF.